This T cell receptor beta chain was identified during a study of shared clonotypes between healthy human individuals. Whole-study results and caveats: Sharing of clonotypes among donors was expected to vary with sequencing depth.

Per the original methods: Filtering differed for immunoSEQ, which gave only junction sequences without quality scores. The repertoire was sequenced with immunoSEQ multiplex PCR; TCRdb's copy has only in-frame clones and lacks some. V and J calls and clone size follow that table, whereas D and trimming were derived from the DNA. The sample carries around 2,000,000 clones, 85% to 95% recorded once. The CDR3 is 12 residues long. V gave up 0 bases and J gave up 5 bases, with 4 bases separating them. Germline CDR1 is SGHRS and CDR2 is YFSETQ. With regard to this clone: What it binds is unknown. Other DNA sequences in this specimen translate into the identical CDR3.

V is TRBV5-1 and J is TRBJ2-3; D is uncertain. This sequence was found in a man between 18 and 35 years old in good health. Sequencing used naive CD4+ T cells sorted from blood. Subset: CD45RA+ positively selected. The DNA of the CDR3 is TGCGCCAGCAGCTTGGGGGTAGATACGCAGTATTTT. Residues: CASSLGVDTQYF.